Listed below are T cell receptor beta chains from one sample, sequenced in a study of T cell responses to AZD1222 COVID-19 vaccine. Clones were sequenced by immunoSEQ multiplex PCR, and TCRdb holds only the in-frame ones, with some missing. The table has about 100,000 clones, approximately 87% seen once. Sequences were derived from peripheral blood, sampled on day 0 of AZD1222 vaccination. The receptors originated from an adult in good health. Both conserved end residues are part of each CDR3. A D gene is named only where the DNA matches it firmly. Only part of the rows carry a size: once, few, many, or a class if the clone is expanded.

v_gene	d_gene	j_gene	abundance	CDR3nt	CDR3aa
TRBV6-6	TRBD2	TRBJ2-2	-	TGTGCCAGCAGTCCCCGGACTAGCGGGGTGACGAACACCGGGGAGCTGTTTTTT	CASSPRTSGVTNTGELFF
TRBV7-8	-	TRBJ2-1	-	TGTGCCAGCAGCTTTCTCTCGAGCGGATCCTACAATGAGCAGTTCTTC	CASSFLSSGSYNEQFF
TRBV7-6	-	TRBJ1-4	-	TGTGCCAGCAGCTTAGCCCCAAGGACAACTAATGAAAAACTGTTTTTT	CASSLAPRTTNEKLFF
TRBV7-8	-	TRBJ1-3	-	TGTGCCAGCAGCCCCCGGTGGGGAAACACCATATATTTT	CASSPRWGNTIYF
TRBV28	-	TRBJ2-3	-	TGTGCCAGCAGACTCACCCTAGCGAGAAGCACAGATACGCAGTATTTT	CASRLTLARSTDTQYF
TRBV4-2	-	TRBJ1-5	-	TGTGCCAGCAGCCCCTCGCAAAACAGGGTCAATCAGCCCCAGCATTTT	CASSPSQNRVNQPQHF
TRBV9	-	TRBJ2-3	-	TGTGCCAGCAGCGTCTGGGGAGATACGCAGTATTTT	CASSVWGDTQYF
TRBV4-1	-	TRBJ2-3	-	TGCGCCAGCAGCCAAGCCGCGACGGTTGATACGCAGTATTTT	CASSQAATVDTQYF
TRBV5-1	-	TRBJ1-1	few	TGCGCCAGCAGCGGGTTTGGGGGGCCTGAAGCTTTCTTT	CASSGFGGPEAFF
TRBV5-1	TRBD1	TRBJ2-7	-	TGCGCCAGCAGCTTTTACGGGACAGGGTCCTACGAGCAGTACTTC	CASSFYGTGSYEQYF
TRBV29-1	-	TRBJ1-2	-	TGCAGCGTTGAAGAAGGGGCCCGATATGGCTACACCTTC	CSVEEGARYGYTF
TRBV6-6	TRBD2	TRBJ2-1	-	TGTGCCAGCAGCTCTTTGGGGACTAGCGGGGGGGCGTCCTACAATGAGCAGTTCTTC	CASSSLGTSGGASYNEQFF
TRBV19	TRBD1	TRBJ2-1	-	TGTGCCAGTAGTAGGACAGGGGGCGCTCCTTCGGCGCACAATGAGCAGTTCTTC	CASSRTGGAPSAHNEQFF
TRBV2	-	TRBJ1-4	-	TGTGCCAGCGGTGACAGTGCAACTAATGAAAAACTGTTTTTT	CASGDSATNEKLFF
TRBV7-9	-	TRBJ1-2	-	TGTGCCAGCAGCCCATTCGGAAGGGGCTTGGAAGGCTACACCTTC	CASSPFGRGLEGYTF
TRBV7-9	-	TRBJ2-7	-	TGTGCCAGCAGCTTAGATGTCTACGAGCAGTACTTC	CASSLDVYEQYF
TRBV2	TRBD1	TRBJ1-1	-	TGTGCCAGCAGGGGGACAGGGCTCACTGAAGCTTTCTTT	CASRGTGLTEAFF
TRBV5-4	-	TRBJ1-4	-	TGTGCCAGCAGCTTGTCGGGGCAGGGCCAGAATGAAAAACTGTTTTTT	CASSLSGQGQNEKLFF
TRBV11-2	-	TRBJ1-2	-	TGTGCCAGCAGCCCGTATCACTATGGCTACACCTTC	CASSPYHYGYTF
TRBV3-1/TRBV3-2	-	TRBJ1-1	-	TGTGCCAGCAGCCAAGCCCGGGGTTACACTGAAGCTTTCTTT	CASSQARGYTEAFF
TRBV18	-	TRBJ1-3	-	TGTGCCAGCTCACCAAACCGGGTCCTCGGCACTGGAAACACCATATATTTT	CASSPNRVLGTGNTIYF
TRBV25-1	TRBD2	TRBJ2-2	-	TGTGCCAGCAGCGGACTAGCGGGGGGGCCGTCTGGGGAGCTGTTTTTT	CASSGLAGGPSGELFF
TRBV13	-	TRBJ1-1	few	TGTGCCAGCAGCTTAGATGTGGGATCGAACACTGAAGCTTTCTTT	CASSLDVGSNTEAFF
TRBV28	-	TRBJ1-5	-	TGTGCCAGCACCACTCGAATGGGTCCTGGGCAGCCCCAGCATTTT	CASTTRMGPGQPQHF
TRBV7-9	-	TRBJ1-1	-	TGTGCCAGCAGCCCCCAGGGCGGTTCGTACACTGAAGCTTTCTTT	CASSPQGGSYTEAFF
TRBV9	-	TRBJ2-6	-	TGTGCCAGCAATCCCGGGGGCAATGGGGCCAACGTCCTGACTTTC	CASNPGGNGANVLTF
TRBV20-1	-	TRBJ2-2	-	TGCAGTGCTAGTCGGGGGCTATCCGGGGAGCTGTTTTTT	CSASRGLSGELFF
TRBV30	-	TRBJ2-5	-	TGTGCCTGGAGCCGACTAGTTGAAGAGACCCAGTACTTC	CAWSRLVEETQYF
TRBV27	-	TRBJ1-1	once	TGTGCCAGCAGTCTTAGGACTTTGAACACTGAAGCTTTCTTT	CASSLRTLNTEAFF
TRBV6-5	TRBD1	TRBJ2-5	-	TGTGCCAGCAAAGCGACAGGGCGAGAGACCCAGTACTTC	CASKATGRETQYF
TRBV5-1	TRBD1	TRBJ1-2	-	TGCGCCAGCAGCTTTGGGGGACAGGAATTATTTACGAAGGGCTACACCTTC	CASSFGGQELFTKGYTF
TRBV6-5	-	TRBJ2-3	-	TGTGCCAGCAGCGGACTTCTCACGACAGATACGCAGTATTTT	CASSGLLTTDTQYF
TRBV5-1	TRBD1	TRBJ1-3	few	TGCGCCAGCAGCCTAGGACAGGGGTCTTTCGCTGGAAACACCATATATTTT	CASSLGQGSFAGNTIYF
TRBV18	-	TRBJ2-1	-	TGTGCCAGCTCACCAAGCCGGGGCTCCTACAATGAGCAGTTCTTC	CASSPSRGSYNEQFF